This entry describes one T cell receptor (beta chain). Genomic DNA, serving as template, underwent TCR beta VDJ and CDR3 profiling. TCRdb fed the reads into MiXCR, producing one record per CDR3 protein. Of 200,000 to 300,000 distinct CDR3 sequences listed, roughly 82% are singletons. All patients picked for sequencing had shown, by flow cytometry, an expansion of CD8+CD57+ cells. The ends were cut back, 4 bases at V and 3 bases at J, with 13 bases in the middle. This CDR3 is built from 15 residues. Germline CDR1 and CDR2: SGHVS and FQNEAQ. The data originate from a study of CD8+CD57+ T cells in acquired aplastic anemia.

The TCR was taken from a human donor with aplastic anemia. The material sequenced was sorted CD4+, CD8+, or CD8+CD57+ T cells (not recorded which) from PBMCs. The rearrangement uses TRBV7-8 and TRBJ1-3; possible D gene TRBD1, 5 bases. The CDR3: CASSSGRGDGNTIYF. Here the CDR3 DNA reads TGTGCCAGCAGCTCTGGGAGAGGGGATGGAAACACCATATATTTT. Full variable domain (outside the CDR3, taken from reference TRBV7-8 and TRBJ1-3): GAGVSQSPRYKVAKRGQDVALRCDPISGHVSLFWYQQALGQGPEFLTYFQNEAQLDKSGLPSDRFFAERPEGSVSTLKIQRTQQEDSAVYLCASSSGRGDGNTIYFGEGSWLTVV.